These 7 T cell receptor beta chains originate from one sample sequenced in a study of Graves' ophthalmopathy and Graves' hyperthyroidism. Researchers took RNA transcripts and amplified TCR beta CDR3 regions from them. Second-round multiplex PCR followed a first-round RT-PCR using HTBI primers. In TCRdb, the multiplex PCR reads were re-called with MiXCR into one record per CDR3 protein. The profile shows hundreds of thousands of distinct CDR3 sequences, about 41% of them singletons. Sequencing was performed on peripheral blood. The origin of the receptors is an adult man with Graves' ophthalmopathy.

In its sample, this clonotype was seen many times. The DNA for the CDR3 is TGTGCCAGCAGACGGGGGGATGGCGAGCAGTACTTC. This translates into CASRRGDGEQYF. The chain links TRBV13 to TRBJ2-7; TRBD2 agrees at 7 bases. The CDR3 sequence is 12 residues long. The V and J ends lost 6 bases and 6 bases, in that order; junction bases with no gene match: 5. CDR1 and CDR2 from the germline V gene are PRHDT and FYEKMQ (reference sequence).

This clonotype was detected only a few times. This chain uses TRBV20-1 with TRBJ1-4, with D tentatively TRBD1 (5 bases). In germline, CDR1 is DFQATT, CDR2 SNEGSKA (reference sequence). The CDR3 covers 17 residues. Trimming took off 5 bases at V and 4 bases at J, with 23 bases between the two ends. The CDR3 bases are TGCAGTGCTGCCCCCCCGAGGGCAGGGCGACTTAATGAAAAACTGTTTTTT. Translating it yields CSAAPPRAGRLNEKLFF.

There are a few counts of this clonotype. V is TRBV29-1 and J is TRBJ2-7; TRBD2 matches 10 bases. J gave up 0 bases and V 7 bases, and 6 bases lay outside the gene matches. Germline loops: CDR1 SQVTM, CDR2 ANQGSEA. This CDR3 spans 14 amino acids. DNA of the CDR3: TGCAGCGCTGTGAGCGGGGGGGCCTCCTACGAGCAGTACTTC. The encoded protein is CSAVSGGASYEQYF.

As concerns this clonotype: A single base separates this from a much larger clone, so it may be a read error. The chain links TRBV2 to TRBJ2-5, with TRBD2 matching 10 bases. Germline loops: CDR1 SNHLY, CDR2 FYNNEI. The CDR3 runs to 13 residues. The ends lost 6 bases at V and 6 bases at J; junction bases unmatched: 4. The CDR3 spells CASRGLASKTQYF. The CDR3, as DNA: TGTGCCAGCAGGGGACTAGCGAGCAAGACCCAGTACTTC.

This clonotype was seen many times. The CDR3 sequence: CASSVDPGTINSPLHF. The DNA for the CDR3 is TGTGCCAGCAGCGTAGACCCCGGGACTATTAATTCACCCCTCCACTTT. The chain uses TRBV9 and TRBJ1-6, with D possibly TRBD1 on 5 matching bases. Trimming pared 0 bases from V and 6 bases from J, leaving 13 bases between. Germline values: CDR1 SGDLS, CDR2 YYNGEE. This CDR3 is built from 16 residues.

The table lists this clonotype with many counts. The genes are TRBV9 and TRBJ1-5, with a weak D call TRBD1 (5 bases). V dropped 0 bases and J dropped 5 bases, with 9 bases sitting between them. The CDR3 is 14 residues long. Germline CDR1 reads SGDLS; CDR2 reads YYNGEE. The CDR3 sequence: CASSVGGSDQPQHF. In nucleotides, the CDR3 is TGTGCCAGCAGCGTAGGGGGGTCCGATCAGCCCCAGCATTTT.

The table lists this clonotype with many counts. The chain couples TRBV11-2 to TRBJ1-2; 9 nucleotides line up with TRBD1. The germline V gene has CDR1 SGHAT and CDR2 FQNNGV. Trimming cost V 5 bases and J 7 bases; bases outside gene matches: 8. The CDR3 loop spans 14 amino acids. The CDR3 region is CASSLGTGQSGYTF. DNA of the CDR3: TGTGCCAGCAGCCTAGGGACAGGGCAGAGTGGCTACACCTTC.